Listed below are T cell receptor beta chains from one sample, sequenced in a study of blood T cell repertoires in COVID-19. Sequencing used immunoSEQ multiplex PCR; TCRdb keeps in-frame clones, though not all of them. The table has 200,000 to 300,000 clones, under 90% seen once. Sequencing input: peripheral blood. These receptors were obtained from a man in his sixties with acute or convalescent COVID-19. The conserved cysteine and the conserved F or W are not part of the CDR3 here. D genes are given only for firm matches. Clone size, where shown, is once, few, many, or a class for clones that have expanded.

d_gene: NA
v_gene: TRBV7-9
abundance: NA
j_gene: TRBJ2-1
CDR3aa: ASSLFLSGDNEQF

d_gene: NA
v_gene: TRBV3-1/TRBV3-2
abundance: NA
j_gene: TRBJ2-6
CDR3aa: ASSQDAVSGANVLT

d_gene: TRBD2
v_gene: TRBV18
abundance: NA
j_gene: TRBJ2-3
CDR3aa: ASSPAGGPADTQY

d_gene: NA
v_gene: TRBV6-5
abundance: NA
j_gene: TRBJ2-2
CDR3aa: ASSKLRDTGELF

d_gene: NA
v_gene: TRBV3-1/TRBV3-2
abundance: NA
j_gene: TRBJ1-4
CDR3aa: ASSLRVNEKLF

d_gene: TRBD2
v_gene: TRBV29-1
abundance: once
j_gene: TRBJ2-1
CDR3aa: SVDLPSGDPDEQF

d_gene: TRBD2
v_gene: TRBV4-3
abundance: once
j_gene: TRBJ2-7
CDR3aa: ASSQDWGGSSNYEQY

d_gene: TRBD1
v_gene: TRBV28
abundance: NA
j_gene: TRBJ1-1
CDR3aa: ASSPGTAMNTEAF

d_gene: NA
v_gene: TRBV5-8
abundance: NA
j_gene: TRBJ1-5
CDR3aa: ASSSGLSNQPQH

d_gene: TRBD1
v_gene: TRBV28
abundance: NA
j_gene: TRBJ2-1
CDR3aa: ASSSQGIGGDEQF

d_gene: TRBD2
v_gene: TRBV10-3
abundance: few
j_gene: TRBJ2-2
CDR3aa: ASRGLAGGPNTGELF

d_gene: NA
v_gene: TRBV5-5
abundance: few
j_gene: TRBJ1-5
CDR3aa: ASSLYPGVRQPQH

d_gene: NA
v_gene: TRBV19
abundance: few
j_gene: TRBJ1-5
CDR3aa: ASSIRAGAGSLAQH

d_gene: TRBD1
v_gene: TRBV11-2
abundance: NA
j_gene: TRBJ2-7
CDR3aa: ASSLAGTDYEQY

d_gene: NA
v_gene: TRBV19
abundance: NA
j_gene: TRBJ2-2
CDR3aa: ASSIVTGSTGELF

d_gene: TRBD1
v_gene: TRBV7-9
abundance: NA
j_gene: TRBJ1-2
CDR3aa: ASSTGQGYGYT

d_gene: TRBD2
v_gene: TRBV10-3
abundance: few
j_gene: TRBJ2-2
CDR3aa: ANSPGLADTGELF

d_gene: NA
v_gene: TRBV15
abundance: few
j_gene: TRBJ2-7
CDR3aa: ATSRETGVPYEQY

d_gene: TRBD1
v_gene: TRBV18
abundance: NA
j_gene: TRBJ1-2
CDR3aa: ASSPFSGQGSGYT

d_gene: TRBD2
v_gene: TRBV5-6
abundance: few
j_gene: TRBJ2-2
CDR3aa: ASTGLAGGTGELF

d_gene: NA
v_gene: TRBV2
abundance: NA
j_gene: TRBJ2-3
CDR3aa: ASSEVTSGQGGTDTQY

d_gene: NA
v_gene: TRBV10-1
abundance: NA
j_gene: TRBJ2-3
CDR3aa: ASSENEEGEWTDTQY

d_gene: TRBD1
v_gene: TRBV5-6
abundance: NA
j_gene: TRBJ1-2
CDR3aa: ASSPGTGGYT

d_gene: TRBD2
v_gene: TRBV27
abundance: NA
j_gene: TRBJ2-7
CDR3aa: ASSTTSRLYEQY

d_gene: TRBD1
v_gene: TRBV19
abundance: NA
j_gene: TRBJ1-3
CDR3aa: ASSGTAQGGNTIY

d_gene: NA
v_gene: TRBV7-6
abundance: NA
j_gene: TRBJ1-5
CDR3aa: ASSAFQGNQPQH

d_gene: TRBD2
v_gene: TRBV5-1
abundance: many
j_gene: TRBJ2-3
CDR3aa: ASSLGASGRADTQY

d_gene: NA
v_gene: TRBV21-1
abundance: NA
j_gene: TRBJ1-5
CDR3aa: ASCRQYDNQPQH

d_gene: NA
v_gene: TRBV28
abundance: NA
j_gene: TRBJ1-2
CDR3aa: ASKEVYYGYT

d_gene: NA
v_gene: TRBV18
abundance: NA
j_gene: TRBJ1-1
CDR3aa: ASSPVQGRVTEAF

d_gene: TRBD2
v_gene: TRBV7-9
abundance: NA
j_gene: TRBJ2-1
CDR3aa: ASSLSVTSGSNEQF

d_gene: NA
v_gene: TRBV28
abundance: NA
j_gene: TRBJ1-6
CDR3aa: ASSLGQGGPYNSPLH

d_gene: NA
v_gene: TRBV6-5
abundance: few
j_gene: TRBJ2-1
CDR3aa: ASKWLQGNEQF

d_gene: TRBD2
v_gene: TRBV27
abundance: once
j_gene: TRBJ2-1
CDR3aa: ASSLREGRYNEQF

d_gene: TRBD1
v_gene: TRBV5-1
abundance: NA
j_gene: TRBJ1-5
CDR3aa: ASRPGTGNQPQH

d_gene: NA
v_gene: TRBV25-1
abundance: NA
j_gene: TRBJ2-7
CDR3aa: ASSEYTGRSYEQY